This TCR beta chain was identified in a study of regulatory T cells in long-lasting Graves disease (dated by TCRdb to the early 2020s). Background for the entire study: Persistent Graves' disease was defined as persistently positive TSH receptor autoantibodies together with antithyroid drug treatment for over 5 years. This study used TCR sequencing and RNA sequencing of peripheral blood to compare persistent Graves' disease patients against newly diagnosed Graves' disease patients. The study was conducted in China and was registered as a clinical trial. A total of roughly 33 samples were covered by TCR sequencing, comprising approximately 13 persistent and 20 or so newly diagnosed Graves' disease patients. On average, persistent Graves' disease patients in the clinical cohort had been on antithyroid drugs for approximately ten years. General conclusions and limits of the study: As a limitation, the authors acknowledged that the small sample size may reduce accuracy. Persistent Graves' disease patients showed lower TCR Shannon entropy and fewer highly expanded clones than newly diagnosed patients, suggesting clonal expansion. Only the TCR beta chain was sequenced and analyzed. Persistent patients shared more public clonotypes among themselves (2,741) than newly diagnosed patients did (more than 950). Preferential use of TRBV28, TRBJ1-2 and TRBJ2-5 was observed in persistent disease, whereas TRBV20-1 and TRBJ2-1 were favored in newly diagnosed disease. Only peripheral blood was studied, because thyroid tissue, the primary lesion, was inaccessible.

In this sample, this clonotype turned up many times. The clone's antigen remains unknown. No much larger clonotype is one base removed from it; base qualities were not supplied. Library prep was done by multiplex PCR. For sequencing, an Illumina HiSeq 4000 was employed. TCR beta libraries were built with iRepertoire HTBI primers and Arm-PCR amplification of CDR3 regions. PCR products were gel purified before sequencing. In the original analysis: Gene usage analysis of CDR3 amino acid clonotypes used the 62 TRBV and more than 13 TRBJ segments found across samples. COPE and FqMerger were used to merge filtered high-quality paired reads into contigs. BLAST was used to align contigs to the IMGT TRBV, TRBD and TRBJ reference genes, and CDR3 was defined following IMGT. Any clonotype with a frequency above 0.1% was counted as a highly expanded clone. Shannon entropy was used to measure repertoire diversity, and the Gini coefficient was used to measure V-J evenness. Clonotypes shared by more than one individual were considered public. The raw public reads went through TCRdb reprocessing: fastp at Q25, MiXCR clone calling, in-frame beta chains kept. When rows share a CDR3 protein, they turn into one entry using the most common DNA and genes. These V and J calls derive from TCRdb rather than the authors' analysis. This sample comprises about 290,000 distinct CDR3 sequences, 20% to 25% of them detected only once. More than 50% of the sample is taken by the ten largest.

The CDR3 covers 14 residues, taking in both the cysteine and the phenylalanine. Of the read, only the CDR3 DNA is kept; its 42 bases are in frame from base 1. V and J are trimmed by 4 bases and 4 bases, and the gene matches miss 9 bases of the junction. The germline V gene (reference sequence) supplies CDR1 DFQATT and CDR2 SNEGSKA. In light of the paper, this sample's time point label describes: persistent/refractory GD, antithyroid drugs over 5 years with positive TRAb. RNA was extracted from PBMCs in TRIzol for both TCR sequencing and RNA sequencing. The diagnosis of Graves' disease was made according to American Thyroid Association guidelines. Patients were recruited from an endocrinology department in Xi'an, China. Each patient gave about 9.1 milliliters of peripheral blood, collected in an EDTA anticoagulant tube. Ficoll Paque Plus density gradient separation was used to isolate PBMCs, and no additional T cell sorting was done. RNA quality was checked with an Agilent 2100 Bioanalyzer and agarose gel, and concentration with a NanoDrop 2000.

The V gene is TRBV20-1 and the J gene is TRBJ1-1; 7 bases in the middle match TRBD1. This sequence was found in a female donor with Graves disease. The specimen was peripheral blood mononuclear cells (PBMCs), collected when the disease was refractory, from a patient treated with antithyroid drugs. The CDR3 corresponds to CSAIYRGLGTEAFF. The nucleotide sequence is given as TGCAGTGCTATCTACAGGGGCTTAGGCACTGAAGCTTTCTTT.